The T cell receptor beta chain under discussion was sequenced for a study of radiation and T cells in renal cell carcinoma. Points from the study as a whole: Without pretreatment biopsies, baseline tumor clonotype presence was undetermined. In blood, top tumor clones expanded by 2 weeks, shrinking by 4.

The protocol was immunoSEQ multiplex PCR, while the TCRdb copy is restricted to in-frame clones and leaves out a portion. This table has roughly 100,000 clones, around 80% appearing once. The V gene's germline CDR1 is LNHDA and CDR2 SQIVND (reference sequence). Trimming left V 4 bases short and J 0 bases short, with 18 bases between. CDR3 length equals 17 residues. This clone was seen a single time. Its target is not known. Sample time point: blood 4 weeks post-SBRT, at nephrectomy. Regarding treatment: 15 Gy SBRT to primary tumor, nephrectomy 4 weeks later. Clear cell pathology was present in this patient's renal cell carcinoma.

The receptor was derived from a man aged 60-69 years with renal cell carcinoma. This chain uses TRBV19 with TRBJ1-1; D might be TRBD1 (6 bases). The specimen was blood, collected from a patient whose treatment included radiotherapy and nephrectomy. For the CDR3, the DNA is TGTGCCAGTAGTAGCGGGAAGACAGGTCCCATGAACACTGAAGCTTTCTTT. This translates into CASSSGKTGPMNTEAFF.